The sequence of this T cell receptor beta chain was determined in a study of blood T cell repertoires in COVID-19. For the study at large: PBMCs, B-cell-depleted T cells, or T cells were the source of the cDNA or gDNA that made up the material.

Original methodology: The assay estimated nucleated cells by amplifying reference gene primers. Sequencing used immunoSEQ multiplex PCR; TCRdb keeps in-frame clones, though not all of them. V, J and clone size are taken as reported in that table, and D and trimming were inferred from the DNA itself. The repertoire holds hundreds of thousands of clones, with 75% to 85% as singletons. CDR3 length: 15 amino acids. V was trimmed by 8 bases and J by 4 bases, leaving 20 bases between them. In germline, CDR1 is SNHLY, CDR2 FYNNEI. Seattle patient enrollment occurred during active infection, with longitudinal follow-up thereafter.

V and J are TRBV2 and TRBJ1-2, with D maybe TRBD1 (5 bases). The receptor's source is a woman aged 25 to 39 with COVID-19, enrolled during active disease. The source material was peripheral blood. The CDR3 DNA is TGTGCCAGCCCCGGGTCGCCATCTAGGGGCTATGGCTACACCTTC. Its protein is CASPGSPSRGYGYTF.